Below are 9 T cell receptor beta chains sequenced from a single sample in a study of response to subunit inactivated influenza vaccine. Via MiXCR, TCRdb re-called the RT-PCR reads, giving one row per CDR3 protein. The table has approximately 300,000 distinct CDR3 sequences, about 20% seen once; the top ten hold 10% to 13%. The sequences come from PBMCs from blood, collected about 20 months after vaccination. The origin of the receptors is a man aged 50-75 years who received an inactivated influenza vaccine.

This clonotype was picked up many times. The chain uses TRBV20-1 and TRBJ2-7; D may correspond to TRBD1 or TRBD2 (5 bases each). Trimming stripped 2 bases from V and 0 bases from J, with 14 bases between. The CDR3 is 15 residues long. The germline gives CDR1 DFQATT, CDR2 SNEGSKA (reference sequence). The CDR3 DNA reads as TGCAGTGCTAGATCCGTTGGGGACGGCTCCTACGAGCAGTACTTC. Its protein is CSARSVGDGSYEQYF.

This clonotype was counted only a few times. The rearrangement joins TRBV29-1 to TRBJ2-1; tentative D call: TRBD1 (5 bases). Per germline, CDR1 SQVTM and CDR2 ANQGSEA. V lost 4 bases and J 0 bases, leaving 10 bases between the germline ends. CDR3 length: 14 residues. CDR3 sequence reads: CSVVGADSYNEQFF. The CDR3, as DNA: TGCAGCGTTGTAGGGGCGGACTCCTACAATGAGCAGTTCTTC.

CDR3 sequence reads: CASSFPPQETQYF. CDR3 nucleotides: TGTGCCAGCAGTTTCCCCCCACAAGAGACCCAGTACTTC. V is TRBV28 and J is TRBJ2-5, with unresolved D. The germline CDR1 and CDR2 sequences are MDHEN and SYDVKM. The CDR3 runs to 13 residues. V was trimmed by 3 bases and J by 2 bases, leaving 7 bases between them.

The chain couples TRBV15 to TRBJ1-1; 7 bases line up with TRBD1. CDR3 size: 15 residues. Germline V lookup: CDR1 LNHNV, CDR2 YYDKDF (reference sequence). Trimming took 5 bases from V and 3 from J; bases not matched to a gene: 9. CDR3 coding DNA: TGTGCCACCAGCTTCGGGGGCAGGGGGGACACTGAAGCTTTCTTT. This codes for CATSFGGRGDTEAFF.

The sample holds many counts of this clonotype. V gene TRBV6-5 combines with J gene TRBJ2-3, with 8 bases aligning to TRBD2. The germline V gene encodes CDR1 MNHEY and CDR2 SVGAGI. V was pared by 0 bases and J by 5 bases, with 13 bases of the junction left unmatched. The CDR3 is 18 amino acids. CDR3 in amino acids: CASSYSMLAGGPKDTQYF. Written as DNA, the CDR3 is TGTGCCAGCAGTTACTCGATGCTGGCGGGAGGCCCAAAAGATACGCAGTATTTT.

There are a few counts of this clonotype. The chain combines TRBV12-3 or TRBV12-4 with TRBJ1-3; unclear D gene. The CDR3 loop spans 13 amino acids. V lost 7 bases and J 4 bases, leaving 11 bases between the germline ends. In DNA, the CDR3 is TGTGCCAGCATAGGAAGAGCCGGAAACACCATATATTTT. This translates into CASIGRAGNTIYF.

This clonotype was found many times. The chain employs TRBV9 and TRBJ1-1; D remains unclear. Germline CDR1 and CDR2: SGDLS and YYNGEE. CDR3 size: 14 residues. Trimming took off 0 bases at V and 2 bases at J, with 8 bases between the two ends. CDR3 region: CASSVGRVNTEAFF. The CDR3, as DNA: TGTGCCAGCAGCGTAGGTAGGGTTAACACTGAAGCTTTCTTT.

This clonotype occurred a few times. The V call is TRBV12-2, the J call TRBJ2-7. TRBV12-2 is marked as a pseudogene. The CDR3 contains 9 residues. CDR3 sequence reads: CASRLAPHF. DNA for the CDR3: TGTGCAAGTCGCTTAGCTCCCCACTTC.

The V call is TRBV9, the J call TRBJ1-5; D gene ambiguous. The germline V gene has CDR1 SGDLS and CDR2 YYNGEE. V lost 2 bases and J 0 bases, leaving 9 bases between the germline ends. The CDR3 loop spans 15 amino acids. The CDR3 DNA sequence: TGTGCCAGCAGCGTTGGCCAGTATAGCAATCAGCCCCAGCATTTT. Translating it yields CASSVGQYSNQPQHF. Variable domain in full (rest from reference TRBV9 and TRBJ1-5): DSGVTQTPKHLITATGQRVTLRCSPRSGDLSVYWYQQSLDQGLQFLIQYYNGEERAKGNILERFSAQQFPDLHSELNLSSLELGDSALYFCASSVGQYSNQPQHFGDGTRLSIL.